This is a list of T cell receptor beta chains from one sample in a study of human T cells and chemical hapten exposure. TCRdb reprocessed the RACE reads with MiXCR, giving one entry per CDR3 protein. The repertoire holds about 120,000 distinct CDR3 sequences, with roughly 13% as singletons. The starting material was whole blood, obtained in connection with sensitization to the hapten diphenylcyclopropenone (DPC). These TCRs come from a man between 18 and 29 years old with alopecia areata. Some clones in this sample may be carry-over from other donors' samples. Both conserved end residues are part of each CDR3. Fields, in order: D gene, V gene, clone size, J gene, CDR3 protein, CDR3 DNA. A D gene is named only where the DNA matches it firmly. Clone size appears in some rows only: once, few, many, or a class for an expanded clone.

NA	TRBV6-2/TRBV6-3	few	TRBJ1-4	CASSSPHREDGEKLFF	TGTGCCAGCAGTTCACCTCACAGGGAGGATGGTGAAAAACTGTTTTTT
NA	TRBV12-3/TRBV12-4	many	TRBJ2-7	CASSSPDLWRWEQYF	TGTGCCAGCAGTTCCCCGGACCTATGGCGATGGGAGCAGTACTTC
NA	TRBV7-2	NA	TRBJ1-2	CASSGQSRDVGYGYTF	TGTGCCAGCAGCGGACAGAGCCGGGACGTAGGTTATGGCTACACCTTC
NA	TRBV7-3	NA	TRBJ1-5	CASTPSRDPYSNQPQHF	TGTGCCAGCACCCCGAGTAGGGACCCTTATAGCAATCAGCCCCAGCATTTT
NA	TRBV5-1	many	TRBJ1-4	CASSYGRDEKLFF	TGCGCCAGCAGCTACGGGAGGGACGAAAAACTGTTTTTT
TRBD2	TRBV11-1	few	TRBJ2-1	CASSALLAGGYNEQFF	TGTGCCAGCAGCGCGCTCCTAGCGGGGGGCTACAATGAGCAGTTCTTC
NA	TRBV7-9	NA	TRBJ1-6	CASSPPGALNPNSPLHF	TGTGCCAGCAGCCCGCCGGGGGCACTAAACCCTAATTCACCCCTCCACTTT
TRBD1	TRBV29-1	few	TRBJ2-1	CSVRQGSYNEQFF	TGCAGCGTTCGACAGGGCTCCTACAATGAGCAGTTCTTC
NA	TRBV5-1	few	TRBJ1-4	CASSLVWFVGEKLFF	TGCGCCAGCAGCTTGGTATGGTTTGTGGGTGAAAAACTGTTTTTT
NA	TRBV4-3	few	TRBJ2-3	CASSQDHLGAGFTDTQYF	TGCGCCAGCAGCCAAGACCACCTGGGGGCGGGGTTCACAGATACGCAGTATTTT
NA	TRBV3-1	many	TRBJ1-6	CASSQKNSPLHF	TGTGCCAGCAGCCAAAAGAATTCACCCCTCCACTTT
NA	TRBV29-1	NA	TRBJ2-2	CSVFSGELFF	TGCAGCGTTTTTTCCGGGGAGCTGTTTTTT
NA	TRBV19	NA	TRBJ2-6	CASTGTLGAGANVLTF	TGTGCCAGTACCGGGACTCTGGGAGCTGGGGCCAACGTCCTGACTTTC
NA	TRBV7-2	few	TRBJ1-6	CASSFPRQNSPLHF	TGTGCCAGCAGCTTCCCAAGGCAGAATTCACCCCTCCACTTT
TRBD1	TRBV5-6	few	TRBJ2-4	CASSLGGQVKNIQYF	TGTGCCAGCAGCTTGGGGGGACAGGTCAAAAACATTCAGTACTTC
NA	TRBV6-5	NA	TRBJ1-1	CASSYSRGRYEAFF	TGTGCCAGCAGTTACTCGCGGGGACGTTACGAAGCTTTCTTT
NA	TRBV3-1	few	TRBJ1-1	CASSPPAGGAEAFF	TGTGCCAGCAGCCCCCCCGCGGGGGGAGCTGAAGCTTTCTTT
NA	TRBV19	NA	TRBJ1-5	CASSRTLQGHQPQHF	TGTGCCAGTAGTAGAACCCTTCAAGGGCATCAGCCCCAGCATTTT
NA	TRBV4-3	NA	TRBJ2-5	CASSQDRGDNQETQYF	TGCGCCAGCAGCCAAGACCGGGGCGACAACCAAGAGACCCAGTACTTC
NA	TRBV18	many	TRBJ1-2	CASSQPGAMNYGYTF	TGTGCCAGCTCACAGCCAGGGGCGATGAACTATGGCTACACCTTC
NA	TRBV6-2/TRBV6-3	NA	TRBJ1-5	CASSYAGVGQPQHF	TGTGCCAGCAGTTACGCGGGGGTTGGTCAGCCCCAGCATTTT
TRBD2	TRBV27	NA	TRBJ2-6	CASSLSITGGIPIGANVLTF	TGTGCCAGCAGTTTATCGATCACGGGGGGGATCCCGATAGGGGCCAACGTCCTGACTTTC
TRBD2	TRBV6-1	NA	TRBJ2-7	CASNRLAGFVFSYEQYF	TGTGCCAGCAACCGACTAGCGGGGTTCGTATTTTCCTACGAGCAGTACTTC
NA	TRBV12-3/TRBV12-4	NA	TRBJ2-1	CASSRVINEQFF	TGTGCCAGCAGCAGAGTTATCAATGAGCAGTTCTTC
TRBD1	TRBV27	few	TRBJ1-6	CASSPDRGGYNSPLHF	TGTGCCAGCAGTCCAGACAGGGGAGGTTATAATTCACCCCTCCACTTT
TRBD1	TRBV11-2	few	TRBJ1-1	CASSLRGTGIGLTEAFF	TGTGCCAGCAGCCTACGTGGGACAGGCATCGGTTTGACTGAAGCTTTCTTT
NA	TRBV12-3/TRBV12-4	many	TRBJ1-2	CASSLLGGYTF	TGTGCCAGCAGTTTACTCGGAGGCTACACCTTC
NA	TRBV20-1	NA	TRBJ1-1	CSARPGGQTEAFF	TGCAGTGCTAGACCGGGGGGGCAGACTGAAGCTTTCTTT
NA	TRBV5-4	NA	TRBJ1-1	CASSPVAGDAKEAFF	TGTGCCAGCAGCCCCGTCGCGGGGGACGCTAAGGAGGCTTTCTTT
NA	TRBV7-6	NA	TRBJ1-6	CASSLGGVRTPLHF	TGTGCCAGCAGCTTAGGTGGTGTGCGGACACCCCTCCACTTT
NA	TRBV4-2	few	TRBJ1-1	CASSLTYDRTTRQNTDWGAFF	TGTGCCAGCAGCCTAACCTACGACAGGACAACTCGTCAGAACACTGATTGGGGAGCTTTCTTT
NA	TRBV20-1	NA	TRBJ2-7	CSARDYRLEDVQYF	TGCAGTGCTAGAGATTACAGGCTGGAGGACGTGCAGTACTTC
TRBD1	TRBV6-2/TRBV6-3	many	TRBJ2-3	CASSYGQGVFSRTDTQYF	TGTGCCAGCAGTTACGGACAGGGGGTTTTCTCTCGCACAGATACGCAGTATTTT
TRBD1	TRBV29-1	many	TRBJ2-2	CSAGTGTTGELFF	TGCAGCGCGGGGACAGGGACCACCGGGGAGCTGTTTTTT
NA	TRBV10-3	NA	TRBJ2-5	CAMSQDFEETQYF	TGTGCCATGAGTCAAGATTTTGAAGAGACCCAGTACTTC
NA	TRBV7-6	many	TRBJ1-1	CASSISTNLNTEAFF	TGTGCCAGCAGCATATCGACAAACCTGAACACTGAAGCTTTCTTT
TRBD1	TRBV12-3/TRBV12-4	few	TRBJ2-5	CASSHEGQGWTQYF	TGTGCCAGCAGCCACGAGGGACAGGGCTGGACCCAGTACTTC